A selection of T cell receptor beta chains follows, all from one sample in a study of regulatory T cells in long-lasting Graves disease. TCRdb recomputed calls from the multiplex PCR reads with MiXCR, one row per CDR3 protein. The top ten hold around 20% of the sample, which has fewer than 450,000 distinct CDR3 sequences, less than 25% seen once. The material was peripheral blood mononuclear cells (PBMCs), obtained when the disease was refractory, from a patient treated with antithyroid drugs. The receptors shown here come from a female donor with Graves disease. CDR3s include the opening cysteine and the closing phenylalanine or tryptophan. A D gene is named only where the DNA matches it firmly.

J gene: TRBJ2-2; D gene: -; V gene: TRBV19; CDR3 protein: CATTQTTLITGELFF
J gene: TRBJ2-7; D gene: -; V gene: TRBV12-3/TRBV12-4; CDR3 protein: CASTWGSSSYEQYF
J gene: TRBJ2-7; D gene: -; V gene: TRBV16; CDR3 protein: CASSQSVGSSSYEQYF
J gene: TRBJ2-7; D gene: -; V gene: TRBV20-1; CDR3 protein: CSARDERDMLREQYF
J gene: TRBJ1-4; D gene: -; V gene: TRBV20-1; CDR3 protein: CSARTPQGWSEANEKLFF
J gene: TRBJ2-5; D gene: -; V gene: TRBV6-1; CDR3 protein: CASSYPGSGETQYF
J gene: TRBJ2-2; D gene: -; V gene: TRBV6-2/TRBV6-3; CDR3 protein: CASSYLWANTGELFF
J gene: TRBJ1-1; D gene: TRBD1; V gene: TRBV5-1; CDR3 protein: CASSLDGTVMNTEAFF
J gene: TRBJ2-5; D gene: -; V gene: TRBV28; CDR3 protein: CASKSRSRETQYF
J gene: TRBJ2-7; D gene: TRBD2; V gene: TRBV11-2; CDR3 protein: CASSFTLAGGYEQYF
J gene: TRBJ2-5; D gene: -; V gene: TRBV6-1; CDR3 protein: CASTYRETQYF
J gene: TRBJ1-2; D gene: -; V gene: TRBV19; CDR3 protein: CASSIGSPPSDYGYTF
J gene: TRBJ2-2; D gene: -; V gene: TRBV12-3/TRBV12-4; CDR3 protein: CASSWGVNTGELFF
J gene: TRBJ1-6; D gene: -; V gene: TRBV7-9; CDR3 protein: CASSATGTDNSPLHF
J gene: TRBJ2-7; D gene: TRBD2; V gene: TRBV11-2; CDR3 protein: CASSPRTSGSDEQYF
J gene: TRBJ1-5; D gene: -; V gene: TRBV19; CDR3 protein: CASSETQTAWQPQHF
J gene: TRBJ1-1; D gene: -; V gene: TRBV29-1; CDR3 protein: CSVTTGQNTEAFF
J gene: TRBJ1-1; D gene: TRBD1; V gene: TRBV6-1; CDR3 protein: CASSDQGGKANTEAFF
J gene: TRBJ2-2; D gene: -; V gene: TRBV28; CDR3 protein: CASSFARGATGELFF
J gene: TRBJ1-2; D gene: TRBD1; V gene: TRBV6-2/TRBV6-3; CDR3 protein: CASSYLGQDVIDYGYTF
J gene: TRBJ2-7; D gene: -; V gene: TRBV11-2; CDR3 protein: CASSLTGSEQYF
J gene: TRBJ2-7; D gene: TRBD2; V gene: TRBV5-4; CDR3 protein: CASSLDSGSSEQYF
J gene: TRBJ1-6; D gene: -; V gene: TRBV30; CDR3 protein: CAWRGGGFYNSPLHF
J gene: TRBJ2-6; D gene: -; V gene: TRBV6-2/TRBV6-3; CDR3 protein: CASSYRGSADSGANVLTF
J gene: TRBJ2-5; D gene: -; V gene: TRBV7-2; CDR3 protein: CASSLMGFQETQYF
J gene: TRBJ2-2; D gene: -; V gene: TRBV25-1; CDR3 protein: CASSEYFAGELFF
J gene: TRBJ1-1; D gene: -; V gene: TRBV19; CDR3 protein: CASSSIGDTEAFF
J gene: TRBJ1-1; D gene: -; V gene: TRBV19; CDR3 protein: CASNLGAAGSAEAFF
J gene: TRBJ2-5; D gene: TRBD1; V gene: TRBV7-2; CDR3 protein: CASSLAKGTVQETQYF
J gene: TRBJ1-1; D gene: -; V gene: TRBV6-5; CDR3 protein: CASSYGQKVMNTEAFF
J gene: TRBJ1-4; D gene: -; V gene: TRBV7-2; CDR3 protein: CASSVQGWLDEKLFF
J gene: TRBJ1-6; D gene: -; V gene: TRBV4-3; CDR3 protein: CASSRSTDNSPLHF
J gene: TRBJ2-7; D gene: -; V gene: TRBV27; CDR3 protein: CASNTGPNRYEQYF
J gene: TRBJ2-6; D gene: -; V gene: TRBV5-5; CDR3 protein: CASSFLPLARTSGANVLTF
J gene: TRBJ1-5; D gene: -; V gene: TRBV6-1; CDR3 protein: CASTKNSNQPQHF
J gene: TRBJ1-1; D gene: -; V gene: TRBV6-1; CDR3 protein: CASSPPGQLNTEAFF
J gene: TRBJ2-6; D gene: TRBD2; V gene: TRBV18; CDR3 protein: CASSPTGGSGANVLTF
J gene: TRBJ1-1; D gene: -; V gene: TRBV2; CDR3 protein: CASSEGPVFHTEAFF
J gene: TRBJ2-4; D gene: -; V gene: TRBV12-3/TRBV12-4; CDR3 protein: CASSSVGIIQYF
J gene: TRBJ2-7; D gene: -; V gene: TRBV7-9; CDR3 protein: CASSLVPRPETYEQYF
J gene: TRBJ1-1; D gene: TRBD1; V gene: TRBV7-9; CDR3 protein: CASSPTGGNTEAFF
J gene: TRBJ2-7; D gene: TRBD1; V gene: TRBV7-2; CDR3 protein: CASSLVGTGGDEQYF
J gene: TRBJ2-1; D gene: TRBD2; V gene: TRBV28; CDR3 protein: CASSFGLAGNQLNEQFF
J gene: TRBJ2-7; D gene: -; V gene: TRBV29-1; CDR3 protein: CSVETQQGYEQYF
J gene: TRBJ2-1; D gene: TRBD2; V gene: TRBV13; CDR3 protein: CASSGGLGIYNEQFF
J gene: TRBJ2-7; D gene: -; V gene: TRBV28; CDR3 protein: CASRPGTAGGDEQYF
J gene: TRBJ2-6; D gene: -; V gene: TRBV7-2; CDR3 protein: CASSLGQLSSGANVLTF